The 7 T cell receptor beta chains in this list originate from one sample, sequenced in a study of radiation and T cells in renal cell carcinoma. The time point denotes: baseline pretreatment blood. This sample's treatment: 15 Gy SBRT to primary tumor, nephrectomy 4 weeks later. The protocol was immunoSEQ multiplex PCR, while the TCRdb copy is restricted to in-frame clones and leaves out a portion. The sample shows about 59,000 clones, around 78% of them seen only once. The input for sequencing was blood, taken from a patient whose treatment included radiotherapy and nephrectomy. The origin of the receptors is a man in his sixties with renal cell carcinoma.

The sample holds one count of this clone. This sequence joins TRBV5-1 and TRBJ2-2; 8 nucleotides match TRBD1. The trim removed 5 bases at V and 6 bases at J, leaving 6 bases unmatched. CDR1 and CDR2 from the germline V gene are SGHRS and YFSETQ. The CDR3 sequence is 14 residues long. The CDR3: CASRELQGAGELFF. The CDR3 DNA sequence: TGCGCCAGCAGGGAATTACAGGGGGCCGGGGAGCTGTTTTTT.

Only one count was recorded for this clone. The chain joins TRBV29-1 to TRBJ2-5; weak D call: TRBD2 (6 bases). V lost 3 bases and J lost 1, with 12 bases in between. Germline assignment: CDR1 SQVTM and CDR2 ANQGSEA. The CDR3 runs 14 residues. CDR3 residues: CSVDPNGSQETQYF. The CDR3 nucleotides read TGCAGCGTTGACCCCAACGGGAGCCAAGAGACCCAGTACTTC.

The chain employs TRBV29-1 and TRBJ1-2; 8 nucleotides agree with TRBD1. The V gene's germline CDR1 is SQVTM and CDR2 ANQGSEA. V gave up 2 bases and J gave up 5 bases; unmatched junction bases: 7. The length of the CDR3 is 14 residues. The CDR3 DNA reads TGCAGCGTTGAAACTGGGACAGGCGCGTATGGCTACACCTTC. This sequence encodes CSVETGTGAYGYTF.

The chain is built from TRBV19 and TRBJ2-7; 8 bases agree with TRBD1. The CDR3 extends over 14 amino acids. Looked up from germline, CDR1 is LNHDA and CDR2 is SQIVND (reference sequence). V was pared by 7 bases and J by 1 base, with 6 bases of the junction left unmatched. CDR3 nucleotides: TGTGCCAGTACCCACGGACAGGGATCCTACGAGCAGTACTTC. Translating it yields CASTHGQGSYEQYF.

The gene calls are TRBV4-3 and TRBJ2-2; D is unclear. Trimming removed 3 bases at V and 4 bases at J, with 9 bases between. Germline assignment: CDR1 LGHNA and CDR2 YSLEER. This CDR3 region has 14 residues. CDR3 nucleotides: TGCGCCAGCAGCCAGGGTTGGAGCACCGGGGAGCTGTTTTTT. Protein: CASSQGWSTGELFF.

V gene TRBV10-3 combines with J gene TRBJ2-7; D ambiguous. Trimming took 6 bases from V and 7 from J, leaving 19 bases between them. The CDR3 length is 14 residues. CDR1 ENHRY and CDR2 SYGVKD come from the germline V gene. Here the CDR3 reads CAISSTGDGREQYF. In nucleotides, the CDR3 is TGTGCCATCAGCTCGACTGGCGATGGACGTGAGCAGTACTTC.

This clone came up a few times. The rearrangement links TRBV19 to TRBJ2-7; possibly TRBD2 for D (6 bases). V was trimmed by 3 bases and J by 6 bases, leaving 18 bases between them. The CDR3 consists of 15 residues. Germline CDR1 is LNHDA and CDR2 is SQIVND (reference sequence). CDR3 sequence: CASSIQGGIGVEQYF. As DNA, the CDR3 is TGTGCCAGTAGTATCCAGGGAGGTATAGGAGTCGAGCAGTACTTC.